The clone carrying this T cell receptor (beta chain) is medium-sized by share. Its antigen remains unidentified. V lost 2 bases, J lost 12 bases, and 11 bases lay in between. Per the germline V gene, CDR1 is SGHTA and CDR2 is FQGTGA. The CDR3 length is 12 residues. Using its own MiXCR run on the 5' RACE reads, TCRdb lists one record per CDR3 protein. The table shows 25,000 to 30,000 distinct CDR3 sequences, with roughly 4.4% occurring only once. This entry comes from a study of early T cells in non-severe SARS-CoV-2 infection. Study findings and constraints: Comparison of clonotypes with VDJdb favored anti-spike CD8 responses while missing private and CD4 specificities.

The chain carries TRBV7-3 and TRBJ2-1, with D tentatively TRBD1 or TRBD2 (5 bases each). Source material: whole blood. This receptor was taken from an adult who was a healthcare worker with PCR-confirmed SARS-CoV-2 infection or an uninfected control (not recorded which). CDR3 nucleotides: TGTGCCAGCAGCTTAGGGGCGAGGGGGCAGTTCTTC. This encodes CASSLGARGQFF.